This passage covers 10 T cell receptor beta chains from one sample sequenced in a study of cytomegalovirus exposure and HLA in healthy donors. PCR primers comprised 60 Vbeta and 13 Jbeta primers. Data came from immunoSEQ multiplex PCR; TCRdb stores just in-frame clones and leaves some out. Here the sample spans over 110,000 clones, about 80% being singletons. Sequences were obtained from PBMCs. The source is a woman aged 55 to 70 in good health and CMV-seropositive.

The V call is TRBV18, the J call TRBJ2-5; 10 bases are shared with TRBD1. J gave up 5 bases and V 3 bases, and 3 bases lay outside the gene matches. Germline CDR1 KGHSH, CDR2 LQKENI. There are 14 residues in the CDR3. In DNA, the CDR3 is TGTGCCAGCTCACCTCAGGGACAGGGGGAGACCCAGTACTTC. Its translation is CASSPQGQGETQYF.

CDR3 sequence (DNA): TGTGCCAGCAGCCAAAAACGGGCAGGGTTATTAAATGAGCAGTTCTTC. It translates to CASSQKRAGLLNEQFF. This sequence joins TRBV14 and TRBJ2-1, with a tentative D call TRBD1 (5 bases). This CDR3 spans 16 amino acids. Germline CDR1 SGHDN, CDR2 FVKESK. V lost 2 bases to trimming and J lost 7 bases, with 18 bases between them.

V is TRBV27 and J is TRBJ2-3; 8 bases agree with TRBD2. After removal of 4 bases from V and 0 bases from J, the junction contained 6 bases not matched to a gene. Germline lookup yields CDR1 MNHEY and CDR2 SMNVEV (reference sequence). This CDR3 is 16 amino acids long. The CDR3 DNA is TGTGCCAGCAGTTACTTTGCTAGCGGGAGCACAGATACGCAGTATTTT. The encoded protein is CASSYFASGSTDTQYF.

The rearrangement uses TRBV28 and TRBJ1-5; 12 bases agree with TRBD1. This CDR3 has 16 amino acids. Germline CDR1 reads MDHEN; CDR2 reads SYDVKM. After removal of 4 bases from V and 7 bases from J, the junction contained 8 bases not matched to a gene. This chain's CDR3 is CASSSGTGGIGQPQHF. The CDR3 bases are TGTGCCAGCAGTTCCGGGACAGGGGGCATCGGGCAGCCCCAGCATTTT.

The V gene is TRBV29-1, the J gene TRBJ2-1; 9 nucleotides match TRBD1. Germline trimming cut 2 bases from V and 6 bases from J; bases unmatched to any gene: 11. This CDR3 is built from 16 residues. Germline values: CDR1 SQVTM, CDR2 ANQGSEA. The CDR3 DNA reads TGCAGCGTTGAACCTTTTGGACAGGGGACTTTCAATGAGCAGTTCTTC. Its protein is CSVEPFGQGTFNEQFF.

V gene TRBV10-2 combines with J gene TRBJ2-7, with a weak D call TRBD1 (6 bases). V lost 2 bases and J lost 1, with 9 bases in between. CDR1 is WSHSY, CDR2 SAAADI, per germline. The CDR3 has 14 amino acids. In DNA form, the CDR3 reads TGCGCCAGCAGTGAGAGGGACACTTCCTACGAGCAGTACTTC. Amino acid sequence: CASSERDTSYEQYF.

This clone occurred a few times. Written as DNA, the CDR3 is TGTGCCAGCAGTGAAGGCGGCGCAGATACGCAGTATTTT. Amino acids: CASSEGGADTQYF. This chain joins TRBV6-1 and TRBJ2-3; D gene unclear. The V gene lost 1 base and the J gene lost 4 bases, with 6 bases spanning the gap. This CDR3 has 13 residues. Germline loops: CDR1 MNHNS, CDR2 SASEGT.

The rearrangement joins TRBV29-1 to TRBJ2-7, with D possibly TRBD2 on 6 matching bases. Between the trimmed V and J ends, which lost 6 bases and 3 bases, there was a span of 15 bases. The germline CDR1 and CDR2 sequences are SQVTM and ANQGSEA. This CDR3 has 13 residues. The CDR3: CSVRRETGYEQYF. CDR3 nucleotides: TGCAGCGTCCGTCGGGAGACGGGCTACGAGCAGTACTTC.

This sequence joins TRBV6-5 and TRBJ2-7, with 11 bases aligning to TRBD1. The germline gives CDR1 MNHEY, CDR2 SVGAGI. Trimming took 6 bases from V and 6 from J; bases not matched to a gene: 7. This CDR3 spans 14 amino acids. The CDR3 DNA sequence: TGTGCCAGCAGCCCCGTCGGGACAGGGGGCGAGCAGTACTTC. Translation gives CASSPVGTGGEQYF.

This clone was counted a single time. The chain is built from TRBV7-8 and TRBJ2-7; possible D gene TRBD2, 6 bases. The V gene lost 7 bases and the J gene lost 7 bases, with 17 bases spanning the gap. Per germline, CDR1 SGHVS and CDR2 FQNEAQ. CDR3 size: 13 residues. CDR3 loop: CASNTDHRGEQYF. As DNA, the CDR3 is TGTGCCAGCAACACGGACCACCGGGGGGAGCAGTACTTC. Filled out from reference TRBV7-8 and TRBJ2-7, the complete variable domain reads GAGVSQSPRYKVAKRGQDVALRCDPISGHVSLFWYQQALGQGPEFLTYFQNEAQLDKSGLPSDRFFAERPEGSVSTLKIQRTQQEDSAVYLCASNTDHRGEQYFGPGTRLTVT.